This TCR beta chain comes out of a study of shared clonotypes between healthy human individuals. About the study: The study drew on two women and a few men aged 18 to 49 as donors.

It was across several immunoSEQ plates that each subset's genomic DNA was evenly split. The authors' processing: For the immunoSEQ data, sequences were junction-only without quality scores, so filtering differed. Using immunoSEQ multiplex PCR, the repertoire was profiled, and TCRdb retains in-frame clones only, with some absent. V and J calls and clone size are as listed in that table; D and trimming were resolved from the DNA. The table records roughly 2,000,000 clones, approximately 92% of them present only once. Only CD45RO-negative cells positively selected for CCR7 counted as naive CD8 cells, so terminally differentiated effector memory CD45RA+ cells were excluded. V shed 4 bases, J shed 2 bases, and the junction held 10 bases outside the gene matches. Per germline, CDR1 LNHDA and CDR2 SQIVND (reference sequence). The length of the CDR3 is 16 residues. A note on this clone: Its antigen is still unknown.

General study results and limits: When compared with the clonotypes that were shared by all four sorted-subset donors, the non-shared clonotypes turned out to have lower generation probabilities.

This chain joins TRBV19 and TRBJ1-1; 7 bases map to TRBD1. Sequenced sample: naive CD8+ T cells from PBMCs. This TCR derives from a man between 18 and 29 years old in good health. Some clones in this sample may be carry-over from other donors' samples. The chain's CDR3 is CASSTSGTALNTEAFF. The CDR3 DNA reads as TGTGCCAGTAGTACCTCCGGGACAGCTCTCAACACTGAAGCTTTCTTT.